Given below is one T cell receptor beta chain in context. Its antigen is undetermined. These data originate in a study of cytomegalovirus exposure and HLA in healthy donors. Findings and limits, study-wide: Cytomegalovirus-associated TCR beta chains were listed, numbering over 150. V- and J-gene trimming in TCR beta was tied to a missense DCLRE1C variant by an analysis performed later. What TCR beta sequences reportedly achieved was accurate prediction of HLA-A and HLA-B alleles in most subjects.

Trimming removed 2 bases at V and 2 bases at J, with 30 bases between. This CDR3 has 20 amino acids. Germline CDR1 and CDR2: SQVTM and ANQGSEA. In the PCR, 60 Vbeta and 13 Jbeta primers were used. Repertoires were generated with immunoSEQ multiplex PCR, while TCRdb's copy carries only in-frame clones and drops some. In all, the sample yields approximately 120,000 clones. The clonotype comes from a man in his forties or fifties in good health and CMV-seronegative. The chain carries TRBV29-1 and TRBJ2-5; tentative D call: TRBD2 (7 bases). Sample: PBMCs. In DNA, the CDR3 is TGCAGCGTTGAACTAGGGGGAAGCGGGAATTTTTTGGTGGGACAAGAGACCCAGTACTTC. Amino acid sequence: CSVELGGSGNFLVGQETQYF.